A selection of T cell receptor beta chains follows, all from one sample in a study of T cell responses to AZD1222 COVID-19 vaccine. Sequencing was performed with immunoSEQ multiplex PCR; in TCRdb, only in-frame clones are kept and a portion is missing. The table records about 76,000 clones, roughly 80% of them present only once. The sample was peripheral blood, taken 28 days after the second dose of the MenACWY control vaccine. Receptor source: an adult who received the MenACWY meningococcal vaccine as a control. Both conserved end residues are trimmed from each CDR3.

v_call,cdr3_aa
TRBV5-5,ASSLDRAYEQY
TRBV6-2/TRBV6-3,ASSYPLTGAHRSPLH
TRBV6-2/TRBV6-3,ASSYGPEQY
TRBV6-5,ASNLRQGSAEAF
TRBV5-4,ASSLGGASTGELF
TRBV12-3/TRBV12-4,ASSLGHSETQY
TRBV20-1,SAGVSGQETQY
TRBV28,ASSLPGGQGAF
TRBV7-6,ASSRGLAGGPGTDTQY
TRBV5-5,ASSPEPGHHFEAF
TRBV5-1,ASRPLGAGYNEQF
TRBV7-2,ASSLVSVGVYGYT
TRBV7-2,ASSFGKITDTQY
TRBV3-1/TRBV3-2,ASSQGRDPEEKLF
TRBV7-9,ASSLGTDTQY
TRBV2,ASRSGTPLSHGYT
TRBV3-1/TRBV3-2,ASSQDPSGRYNEQF
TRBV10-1,ASRPPGGCGYT
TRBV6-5,ASSQWGGSNQPQH
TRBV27,ASSLSSPAGAYGYT
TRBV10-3,AISEAVSGYT
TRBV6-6,ASSNIGGRDYHEQY
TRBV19,ATRTADYANYGYT
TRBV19,ASSRLAGAGELF
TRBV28,ASMEDGTQY
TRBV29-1,SVSLWTGMAF
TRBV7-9,ASSSRSITSHEQF
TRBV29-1,SVTYNTEAF
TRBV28,ASSLGGVEANTIY